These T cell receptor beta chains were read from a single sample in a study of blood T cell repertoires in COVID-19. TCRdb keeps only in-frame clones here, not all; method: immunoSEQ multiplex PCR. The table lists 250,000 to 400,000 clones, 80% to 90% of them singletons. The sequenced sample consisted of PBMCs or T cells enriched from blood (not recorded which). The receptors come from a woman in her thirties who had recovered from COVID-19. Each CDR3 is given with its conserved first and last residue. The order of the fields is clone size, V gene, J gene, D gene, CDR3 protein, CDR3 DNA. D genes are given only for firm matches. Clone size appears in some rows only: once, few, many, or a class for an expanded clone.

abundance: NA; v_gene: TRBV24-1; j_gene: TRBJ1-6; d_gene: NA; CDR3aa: CATSDPREGPPLHF; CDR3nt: TGTGCCACCAGTGATCCCCGGGAGGGGCCACCCCTCCACTTT
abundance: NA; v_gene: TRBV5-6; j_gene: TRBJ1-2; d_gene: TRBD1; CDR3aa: CASRTGTGGSRHYGYTF; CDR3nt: TGTGCCAGCAGAACCGGGACAGGGGGCTCACGGCACTATGGCTACACCTTC
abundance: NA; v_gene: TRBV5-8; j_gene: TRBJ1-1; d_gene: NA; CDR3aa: CASSLVRDTEAFF; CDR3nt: TGTGCCAGCAGCTTGGTGCGAGACACTGAAGCTTTCTTT
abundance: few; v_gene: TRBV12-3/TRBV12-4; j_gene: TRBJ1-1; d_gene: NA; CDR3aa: CAIRPTTNTEAFF; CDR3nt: TGTGCCATACGACCCACTACGAACACTGAAGCTTTCTTT
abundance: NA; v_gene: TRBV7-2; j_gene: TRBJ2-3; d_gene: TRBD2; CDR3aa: CASSPRLAGVTDTQYF; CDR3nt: TGTGCCAGCAGCCCCCGACTAGCGGGGGTCACAGATACGCAGTATTTT
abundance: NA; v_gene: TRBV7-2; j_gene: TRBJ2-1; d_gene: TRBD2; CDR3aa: CASSTGLAGATWLNNEQFF; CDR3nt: TGTGCCAGCAGCACCGGACTAGCGGGGGCTACCTGGCTCAACAATGAGCAGTTCTTC
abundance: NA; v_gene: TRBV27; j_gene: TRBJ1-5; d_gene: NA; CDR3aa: CASSLLGRDQPQHF; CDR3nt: TGTGCCAGCAGTTTATTGGGGAGAGATCAGCCCCAGCATTTT
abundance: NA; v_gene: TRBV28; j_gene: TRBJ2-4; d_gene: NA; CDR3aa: CASSSGLAKNIQYF; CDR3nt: TGTGCCAGCAGTTCGGGTCTAGCCAAAAACATTCAGTACTTC
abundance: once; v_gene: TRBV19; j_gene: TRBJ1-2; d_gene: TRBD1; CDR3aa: CASSSGQGYVYGYTF; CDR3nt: TGTGCCAGTAGTTCTGGACAGGGATACGTCTATGGCTACACCTTC
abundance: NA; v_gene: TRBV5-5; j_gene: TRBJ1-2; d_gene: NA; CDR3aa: CASSLGFAANYGYTF; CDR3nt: TGTGCCAGCAGCTTGGGGTTTGCGGCGAACTATGGCTACACCTTC
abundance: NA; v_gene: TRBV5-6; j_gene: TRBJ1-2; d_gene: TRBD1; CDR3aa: CASSSATGGSDMDYGYTF; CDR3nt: TGTGCCAGCAGCTCCGCGACAGGGGGCTCCGATATGGACTATGGCTACACCTTC
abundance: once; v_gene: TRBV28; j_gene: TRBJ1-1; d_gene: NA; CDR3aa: CASSGGSGTEAFF; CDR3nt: TGTGCCAGCAGTGGCGGCAGTGGCACTGAAGCTTTCTTT
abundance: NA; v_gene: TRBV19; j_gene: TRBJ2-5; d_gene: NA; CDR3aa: CASSIRATETQYF; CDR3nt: TGTGCCAGTAGTATCAGGGCCACAGAGACCCAGTACTTC
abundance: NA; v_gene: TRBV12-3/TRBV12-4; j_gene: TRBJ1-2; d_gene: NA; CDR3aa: CASGGPGGYTF; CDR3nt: TGTGCCAGCGGAGGTCCCGGGGGCTACACCTTC
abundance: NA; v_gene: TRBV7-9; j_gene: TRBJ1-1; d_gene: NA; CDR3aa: CASSPGGRTEAFF; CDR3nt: TGTGCCAGCAGCCCCGGGGGAAGAACTGAAGCTTTCTTT
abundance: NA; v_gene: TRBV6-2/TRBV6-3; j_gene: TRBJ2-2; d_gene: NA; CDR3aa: CASSPRRVGELFF; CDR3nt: TGTGCCAGCAGTCCCCGCCGGGTAGGGGAGCTGTTTTTT